Each of the 11 T cell receptor beta chains below was sequenced from the same sample in a study of control samples from healthy donors and cancer patients. Method: immunoSEQ multiplex PCR; TCRdb's copy keeps in-frame clones and lacks some. Of around 140,000 clones detected, around 90% appear once; the ten largest clones hold about 3%. The sample comprised blood. The receptors originated from a man aged 25-45 years in good health.

CDR3 sequence reads: CASSHLGQRTLSGNTIYF. The CDR3 nucleotides are TGTGCCAGCAGTCACCTGGGACAGAGAACGCTCTCTGGAAACACCATATATTTT. The chain combines TRBV6-6 with TRBJ1-3; 7 nucleotides match TRBD1. The CDR3 is made up of 18 amino acids. The V gene's germline CDR1 is MNHNY and CDR2 SVGAGI (reference sequence). V was pared by 5 bases and J by 0 bases, with 13 bases of the junction left unmatched.

This clone is a singleton in its sample. The chain employs TRBV1 and TRBJ2-2; the D segment call TRBD2 is taken from the table without a DNA check. TRBV1 is reported as a pseudogene. This CDR3 has 19 amino acids. The CDR3 DNA reads as TGCACCAGCAGCCGTTGCGGCGGGGGGGCCGTATCGAACACCGGGGAGCTGTTTTTT. Translating it yields CTSSRCGGGAVSNTGELFF.

V is TRBV2 and J is TRBJ1-5; D perhaps matches TRBD1 (5 bases). The CDR3 is 13 amino acids. The V gene's germline CDR1 is SNHLY and CDR2 FYNNEI. The germline V and J ends were trimmed by 3 bases and 6 bases, with 9 bases remaining between them. The CDR3 DNA is TGTGCCAGCAGTGAGGGCAGGGCTCAGCCCCAGCATTTT. It yields the protein CASSEGRAQPQHF.

The V and J genes are TRBV27 and TRBJ1-5, with D uncertain. This CDR3 has 23 residues. Trimming cost V 7 bases and J 0 bases, with 37 bases left between them. CDR1 and CDR2 from the germline V gene are MNHEY and SMNVEV (reference sequence). Here the CDR3 DNA reads TGTGCCAGCAATCTTATCGGCCCTCCCGGCGGCTCTAATGGGGTCTATAGCAATCAGCCCCAGCATTTT. It encodes CASNLIGPPGGSNGVYSNQPQHF.

The chain links TRBV5-6 to TRBJ2-3; D uncertain. This CDR3 comprises 16 residues. V was trimmed by 3 bases and J by 0 bases, leaving 14 bases between them. The germline gives CDR1 SGHDT, CDR2 YYEEEE. In DNA, the CDR3 is TGTGCCAGCAGCTACCTGGCAATTCCTAGCACAGATACGCAGTATTTT. Translating gives CASSYLAIPSTDTQYF.

This chain links TRBV5-5 with TRBJ1-3; TRBD1 matches 8 bases. Unmatched junction bases numbered 5, after V lost 3 bases and J lost 0 bases. This CDR3 spans 16 amino acids. Per germline, CDR1 SGHKS and CDR2 YYEKEE (reference sequence). CDR3 DNA: TGTGCCAGCAGCTCCAACAGGGGGAACTCTGGAAACACCATATATTTT. It specifies CASSSNRGNSGNTIYF.

This clone was counted once. This chain joins TRBV29-1 and TRBJ2-1; D gene ambiguous. CDR1 SQVTM and CDR2 ANQGSEA come from the germline V gene. The CDR3 has 13 residues. Between the trimmed V and J ends, which lost 5 bases and 2 bases, there was a span of 10 bases. CDR3 in DNA: TGCAGCGTTTTCCAGGCCGCCTACAATGAGCAGTTCTTC. Its protein is CSVFQAAYNEQFF.

CDR3 nucleotide sequence: TGTGCCAGCAGCCAAGCATCATCCACAACTAATGAAAAACTGTTTTTT. This translates into CASSQASSTTNEKLFF. The chain has TRBV4-2 and TRBJ1-4, with D hard to call. Trimming shortened V by 1 base and J by 0 bases, and 9 bases separated the two germline ends. CDR1 is LGHNA, CDR2 YNFKEQ, per germline. CDR3 size: 16 residues.

This chain connects TRBV6-5 to TRBJ2-2, with TRBD1 identical over 9 bases. Germline V CDR1 and CDR2: MNHEY, SVGAGI. J was trimmed by 8 bases and V by 2 bases; bases with no gene match: 6. The CDR3 consists of 15 residues. CDR3 sequence (DNA): TGTGCCAGCAGTTACCTAACAGGGGGCATGGGGGAGCTGTTTTTT. This translates into CASSYLTGGMGELFF.

The chain uses TRBV12-3 or TRBV12-4 and TRBJ1-1; D is unclear. The ends were cut back, 3 bases at V and 0 bases at J, with 5 bases in the middle. This CDR3 is 13 amino acids long. The CDR3 sequence: CASSFNLNTEAFF. The DNA for the CDR3 is TGTGCCAGCAGTTTTAACCTGAACACTGAAGCTTTCTTT.

This clone has a single count. The J gene is TRBJ1-1, the V gene TRBV6-1; 12 bases align to TRBD1. CDR1 is MNHNS, CDR2 SASEGT, per germline. The V segment lost 3 bases and the J segment 4 bases; nucleotides outside the gene matches: 3. The CDR3 has 15 residues. The DNA of the CDR3 is TGTGCCAGCAGTGAGCCGGGACAGGGGGCCACTGAAGCTTTCTTT. Its protein product is CASSEPGQGATEAFF.